This T cell receptor beta chain is drawn from a study of human T cells and chemical hapten exposure. The study's findings and limits: Large CDR3 similarity clusters arose significantly more often from expanded TCRs than from controls. The immune response of these alopecia patients might not match healthy individuals'.

TCRdb re-analysed the RACE reads in MiXCR, keeping a single row per CDR3 protein. The sample lists about 340,000 distinct CDR3 sequences, under 9% occurring once. Turning to this clonotype: Antigen: not known.

Time point denoted: patch test 1, 2 weeks after DPC sensitization. The treatment denotes: therapeutic diphenylcyclopropenone sensitization with weekly scalp DPC. The clonotype originates from a woman aged 18-30 years with alopecia areata. Some clones in this sample may be carry-over from other donors' samples. The source was whole blood, collected in connection with sensitization to the hapten diphenylcyclopropenone (DPC).

The CDR3 coding sequence is TGTGCCAGCAGCTTAGTGACGGGGACCTACGAGCAGTACTTC. Translated, it gives CASSLVTGTYEQYF. The V gene is TRBV7-9, the J gene TRBJ2-7, with D possibly being TRBD2 (5 bases). V shed 1 base and J shed 2 bases, with 9 bases lying between them. Germline V gene sequence: CDR1 SEHNR, CDR2 FQNEAQ (reference sequence). This CDR3 contains 14 residues.